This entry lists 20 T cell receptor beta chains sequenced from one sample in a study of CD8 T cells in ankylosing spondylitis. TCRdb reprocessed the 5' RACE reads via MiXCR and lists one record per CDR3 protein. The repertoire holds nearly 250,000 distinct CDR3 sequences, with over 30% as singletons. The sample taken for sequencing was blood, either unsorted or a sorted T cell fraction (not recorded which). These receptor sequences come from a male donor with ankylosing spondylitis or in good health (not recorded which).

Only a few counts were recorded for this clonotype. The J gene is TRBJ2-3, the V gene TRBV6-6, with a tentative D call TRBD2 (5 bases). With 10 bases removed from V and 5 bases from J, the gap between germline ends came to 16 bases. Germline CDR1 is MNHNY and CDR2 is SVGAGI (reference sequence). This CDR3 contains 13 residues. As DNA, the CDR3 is TGTGCCATCCGTCCGGGGTTGAGAGATACGCAGTATTTT. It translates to CAIRPGLRDTQYF.

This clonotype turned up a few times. The CDR3 loop reads CASSQWLAGMNEQFF. As DNA, the CDR3 is TGCGCCAGCAGCCAGTGGCTAGCGGGGATGAATGAGCAGTTCTTC. J is TRBJ2-1 and V is TRBV5-1; 9 bases match TRBD2. CDR1 SGHRS and CDR2 YFSETQ come from the germline V gene. The CDR3 contains 15 residues. With 4 bases clipped from V and 7 bases from J, the junction kept 9 bases outside the gene matches.

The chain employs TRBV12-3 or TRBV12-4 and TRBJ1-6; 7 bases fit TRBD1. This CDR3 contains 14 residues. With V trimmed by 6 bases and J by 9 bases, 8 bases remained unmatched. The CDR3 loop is CASRLDRATSPLHF. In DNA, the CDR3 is TGTGCCAGCAGACTAGACAGGGCCACTTCACCCCTCCACTTT.

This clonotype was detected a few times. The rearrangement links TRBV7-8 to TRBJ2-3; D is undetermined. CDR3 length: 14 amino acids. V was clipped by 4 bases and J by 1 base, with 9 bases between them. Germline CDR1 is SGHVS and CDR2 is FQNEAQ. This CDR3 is CASSSTSGTDTQYF. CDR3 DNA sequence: TGTGCCAGCAGCTCGACGAGTGGCACAGATACGCAGTATTTT.

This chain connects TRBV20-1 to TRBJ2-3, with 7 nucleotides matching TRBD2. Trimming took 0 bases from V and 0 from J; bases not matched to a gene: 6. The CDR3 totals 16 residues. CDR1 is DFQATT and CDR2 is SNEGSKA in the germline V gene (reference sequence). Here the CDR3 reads CSARDGGVSSTDTQYF. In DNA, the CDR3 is TGCAGTGCTAGAGATGGGGGGGTGTCTAGCACAGATACGCAGTATTTT.

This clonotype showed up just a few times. The CDR3 loop is CASSLGAGPQETQYF. DNA for the CDR3: TGTGCCAGCAGCTTGGGTGCGGGACCCCAAGAGACCCAGTACTTC. This chain links TRBV11-2 with TRBJ2-5; a possible D gene is TRBD2 (6 bases). V was trimmed by 3 bases and J by 1 base, leaving 12 bases between them. CDR1 and CDR2 from the germline V gene are SGHAT and FQNNGV. This CDR3 is built from 15 residues.

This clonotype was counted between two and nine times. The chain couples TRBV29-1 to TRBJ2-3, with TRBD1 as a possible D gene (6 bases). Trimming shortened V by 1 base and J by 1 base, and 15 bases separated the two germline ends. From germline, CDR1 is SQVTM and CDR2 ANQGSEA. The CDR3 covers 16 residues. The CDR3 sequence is CSVEGGHILGTDTQYF. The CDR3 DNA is TGCAGCGTTGAAGGGGGACACATCTTGGGCACAGATACGCAGTATTTT.

CDR3 amino acids: CATTKVDSNQPQHF. CDR3 in DNA: TGTGCCACCACAAAGGTTGACAGCAATCAGCCCCAGCATTTT. The rearrangement uses TRBV6-1 and TRBJ1-5; D remains ambiguous. The germline V gene encodes CDR1 MNHNS and CDR2 SASEGT. The CDR3 sequence is 14 residues long. V lost 10 bases and J lost 1, with 14 bases in between.

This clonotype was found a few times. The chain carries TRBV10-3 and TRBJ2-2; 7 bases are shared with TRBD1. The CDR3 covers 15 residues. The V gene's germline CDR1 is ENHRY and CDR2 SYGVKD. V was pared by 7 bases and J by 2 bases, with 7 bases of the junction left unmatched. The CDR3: CAIKRDRLNTGELFF. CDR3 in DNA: TGTGCCATCAAAAGGGACAGACTTAACACCGGGGAGCTGTTTTTT.

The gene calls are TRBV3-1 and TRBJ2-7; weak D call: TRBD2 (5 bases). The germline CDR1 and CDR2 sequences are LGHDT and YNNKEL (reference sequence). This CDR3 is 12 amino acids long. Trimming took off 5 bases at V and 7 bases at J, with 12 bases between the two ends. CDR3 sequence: CASSYLEGEQYF. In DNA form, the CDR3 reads TGTGCCAGCAGCTACCTCGAGGGTGAGCAGTACTTC.

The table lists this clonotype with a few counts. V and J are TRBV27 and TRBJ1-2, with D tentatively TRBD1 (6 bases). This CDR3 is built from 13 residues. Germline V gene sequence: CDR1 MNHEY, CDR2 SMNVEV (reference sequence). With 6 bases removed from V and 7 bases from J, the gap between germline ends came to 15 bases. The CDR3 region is CASSLNRVSGYTF. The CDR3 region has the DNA TGTGCCAGCAGCTTAAACAGGGTTAGTGGCTACACCTTC.

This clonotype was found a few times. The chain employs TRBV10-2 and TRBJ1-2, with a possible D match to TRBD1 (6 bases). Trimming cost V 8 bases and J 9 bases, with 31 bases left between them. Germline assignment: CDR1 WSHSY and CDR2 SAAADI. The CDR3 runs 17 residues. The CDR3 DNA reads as TGCGCCAGCCAGCCCTTACTACCCGGGACGGGGGCCCAAAGCTACACCTTC. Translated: CASQPLLPGTGAQSYTF.

The CDR3 coding sequence is TGTGCCAGCAGCGCCTTTAGCGGGGGAGGCAATGAGCAGTTCTTC. Translation gives CASSAFSGGGNEQFF. This chain connects TRBV25-1 to TRBJ2-1, with TRBD2 matching over 9 bases. The CDR3 length is 15 residues. The V gene end was trimmed by 6 bases and the J gene end by 6 bases; junction bases not matched to a gene: 9. CDR1 MGHDK and CDR2 SYGVNS come from the germline V gene.

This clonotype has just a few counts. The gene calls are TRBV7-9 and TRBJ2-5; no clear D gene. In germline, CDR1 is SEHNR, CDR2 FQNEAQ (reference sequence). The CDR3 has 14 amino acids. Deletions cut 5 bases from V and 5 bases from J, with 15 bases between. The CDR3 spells CASSNAPQRETQYF. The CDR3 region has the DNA TGTGCCAGCAGCAACGCGCCTCAGAGGGAGACCCAGTACTTC.

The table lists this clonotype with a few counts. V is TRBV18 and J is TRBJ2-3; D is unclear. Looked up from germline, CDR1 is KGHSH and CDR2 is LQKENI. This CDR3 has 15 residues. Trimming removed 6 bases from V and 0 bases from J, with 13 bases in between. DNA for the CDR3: TGTGCCAGCTCTCCGAAATACACTAGCACAGATACGCAGTATTTT. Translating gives CASSPKYTSTDTQYF.

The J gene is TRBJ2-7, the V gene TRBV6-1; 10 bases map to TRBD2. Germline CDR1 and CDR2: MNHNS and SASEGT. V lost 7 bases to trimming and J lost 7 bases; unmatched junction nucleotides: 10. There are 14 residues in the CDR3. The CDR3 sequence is CASTQAGGLTEQYF. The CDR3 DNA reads TGTGCCAGCACCCAAGCGGGGGGGCTGACTGAGCAGTACTTC.

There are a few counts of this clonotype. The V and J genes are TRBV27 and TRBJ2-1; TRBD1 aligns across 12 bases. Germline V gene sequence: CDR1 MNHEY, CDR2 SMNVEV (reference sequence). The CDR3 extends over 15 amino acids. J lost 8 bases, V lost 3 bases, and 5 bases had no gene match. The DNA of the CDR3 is TGTGCCAGCAGTTTTCGGGACAGGGGGCCCCATGAGCAGTTCTTC. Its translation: CASSFRDRGPHEQFF.

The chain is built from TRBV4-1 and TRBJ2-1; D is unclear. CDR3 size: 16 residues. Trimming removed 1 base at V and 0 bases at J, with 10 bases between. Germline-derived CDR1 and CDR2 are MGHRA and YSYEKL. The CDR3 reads CASSQGLTSSYNEQFF. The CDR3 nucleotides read TGCGCCAGCAGCCAAGGTCTGACCAGCTCCTACAATGAGCAGTTCTTC.

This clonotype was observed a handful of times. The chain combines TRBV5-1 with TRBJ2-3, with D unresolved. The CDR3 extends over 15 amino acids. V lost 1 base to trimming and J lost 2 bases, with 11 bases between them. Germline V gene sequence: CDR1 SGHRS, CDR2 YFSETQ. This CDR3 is CASSLSGKNTDTQYF. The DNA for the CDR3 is TGCGCCAGCAGCTTGTCTGGTAAAAACACAGATACGCAGTATTTT.

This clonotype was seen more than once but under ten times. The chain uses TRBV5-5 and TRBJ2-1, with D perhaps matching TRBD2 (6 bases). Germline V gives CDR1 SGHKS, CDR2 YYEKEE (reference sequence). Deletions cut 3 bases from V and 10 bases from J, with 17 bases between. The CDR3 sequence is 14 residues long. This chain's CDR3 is CASSSTGTRNEQFF. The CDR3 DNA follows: TGTGCCAGCAGCTCCACCGGGACTCGAAACGAGCAGTTCTTC.